A single sample gave rise to the 17 T cell receptor beta chains below, sequenced in a study of cytomegalovirus exposure and HLA in healthy donors. The PCR used 60 Vbeta and 13 Jbeta primers. The repertoire was sequenced with immunoSEQ multiplex PCR; TCRdb's copy has only in-frame clones and lacks some. The data contain over 95,000 clones, 60% to 80% of them seen just once; the ten biggest clones take up approximately 2.2%. The sample comprised PBMCs. The receptor set was obtained from a human donor in good health.

The chain links TRBV29-1 to TRBJ2-7; 10 bases are shared with TRBD1. Germline V gene lookup returns CDR1 SQVTM and CDR2 ANQGSEA. The CDR3 length is 14 residues. With 4 bases clipped from V and 1 base from J, the junction kept 4 bases outside the gene matches. In nucleotides, the CDR3 is TGCAGCGTTGTTGAGGGACAGGGGTCCTACGAGCAGTACTTC. Its protein is CSVVEGQGSYEQYF.

The genes are TRBV5-5 and TRBJ1-3; D perhaps matches TRBD1 (6 bases). Looked up from germline, CDR1 is SGHKS and CDR2 is YYEKEE (reference sequence). Trimming cost V 3 bases and J 3 bases, with 10 bases left between them. The length of the CDR3 is 14 residues. Here the CDR3 DNA reads TGTGCCAGCAGCTACAGGGCTAATGGAAACACCATATATTTT. Protein: CASSYRANGNTIYF.

This clone showed up just a few times. The V call is TRBV28, the J call TRBJ2-1, with a weak D call TRBD1 (5 bases). In germline, CDR1 is MDHEN, CDR2 SYDVKM. V shed 5 bases and J shed 0 bases, with 14 bases lying between them. The length of the CDR3 is 16 residues. This chain's CDR3 is CASSPRALSSYNEQFF. The CDR3 DNA is TGTGCCAGCAGTCCCAGGGCTCTAAGCTCCTACAATGAGCAGTTCTTC.

The genes are TRBV18 and TRBJ2-6; D possibly corresponds to TRBD1 (5 bases). The CDR3 runs 17 residues. Trimming removed 4 bases at V and 7 bases at J, with 20 bases between. CDR1 is KGHSH and CDR2 is LQKENI in the germline V gene. CDR3 sequence: CASSRSVGADGANVLTF. As DNA, the CDR3 is TGTGCCAGCTCACGTTCGGTTGGGGCTGATGGAGCCAACGTCCTGACTTTC.

The chain is built from TRBV6-5 and TRBJ2-2; D is possibly TRBD1 (5 bases). This CDR3 is built from 16 residues. Germline V gene sequence: CDR1 MNHEY, CDR2 SVGAGI. V was pared by 2 bases and J by 3 bases, with 13 bases between. This CDR3 reads CASSYGAGRHTGELFF. CDR3 nucleotide sequence: TGTGCCAGCAGTTACGGGGCAGGACGGCACACCGGGGAGCTGTTTTTT.

The chain uses TRBV18 and TRBJ1-4; 7 bases agree with TRBD1. Germline lookup yields CDR1 KGHSH and CDR2 LQKENI. Trimming took 4 bases from V and 8 from J; bases not matched to a gene: 7. The CDR3 has 14 amino acids. CDR3 in amino acids: CASSRTGGYEKLFF. CDR3 DNA sequence: TGTGCCAGCTCACGGACAGGCGGTTACGAAAAACTGTTTTTT.

V usage is TRBV5-1 and J usage is TRBJ2-3; 7 bases agree with TRBD1. This CDR3 contains 16 residues. V was clipped by 5 bases and J by 2 bases; unmatched bases: 11. CDR1 is SGHRS, CDR2 YFSETQ, per germline. CDR3 residues: CASRRTRDSSTDTQYF. In DNA form, the CDR3 reads TGCGCCAGCAGGCGTACACGGGACAGCTCCACAGATACGCAGTATTTT. The whole variable domain, filled in from reference TRBV5-1 and TRBJ2-3, reads KAGVTQTPRYLIKTRGQQVTLSCSPISGHRSVSWYQQTPGQGLQFLFEYFSETQRNKGNFPGRFSGRQFSNSRSEMNVSTLELGDSALYLCASRRTRDSSTDTQYFGPGTRLTVL.

The chain uses TRBV28 and TRBJ1-4, with TRBD1 identical over 10 bases. V lost 4 bases and J lost 2; bases outside the gene matches: 4. Germline V lookup: CDR1 MDHEN, CDR2 SYDVKM. The CDR3 has 16 amino acids. DNA for the CDR3: TGTGCCAGCAGTTGGACAGGGGGGACGACTAATGAAAAACTGTTTTTT. The encoded protein is CASSWTGGTTNEKLFF.

J is TRBJ2-5 and V is TRBV30; TRBD2 is a possible D gene (5 bases). Trimming left V 3 bases short and J 2 bases short, with 19 bases between. The CDR3 has 16 residues. CDR1 GTSNPN and CDR2 SVGIG come from the germline V gene (reference sequence). CDR3 sequence: CAWSLLSLRGQETQYF. The CDR3 coding sequence is TGTGCCTGGAGCCTCCTCTCGCTCCGGGGACAAGAGACCCAGTACTTC.

The chain couples TRBV30 to TRBJ1-1; unclear D gene. CDR1 is GTSNPN and CDR2 is SVGIG in the germline V gene (reference sequence). Trimming left V 5 bases short and J 1 base short, with 11 bases between. This CDR3 region has 13 residues. This CDR3 is CAWLFSGNTEAFF. The CDR3 region has the DNA TGTGCCTGGCTTTTCTCCGGGAACACTGAAGCTTTCTTT.

V usage is TRBV28 and J usage is TRBJ1-2, with 8 bases lining up with TRBD1. The germline V gene encodes CDR1 MDHEN and CDR2 SYDVKM. Germline trimming cut 2 bases from V and 7 bases from J; bases unmatched to any gene: 6. CDR3 length: 14 residues. The chain's CDR3 is CASSLKGRGLGYTF. The CDR3 DNA reads TGTGCCAGCAGTTTAAAGGGCAGGGGGCTTGGCTACACCTTC.

This sequence joins TRBV28 and TRBJ1-1; 10 nucleotides agree with TRBD1. The CDR3 runs to 19 residues. The V segment lost 5 bases and the J segment 1 base; nucleotides outside the gene matches: 16. In germline, CDR1 is MDHEN, CDR2 SYDVKM. The CDR3 here is CASSISLGGQGITNTEAFF. The CDR3 nucleotides are TGTGCCAGCAGTATATCCCTAGGGGGACAGGGGATTACGAACACTGAAGCTTTCTTT.

This clone appeared a few times. This likely comes from a read error, as the CDR3 has no conserved phenylalanine or tryptophan at its end. The chain couples TRBV7-9 to TRBJ1-1; D unresolved. Trimming took off 5 bases at V and 0 bases at J, with 19 bases between the two ends. This CDR3 comprises 17 residues. Germline V gene sequence: CDR1 SEHNR, CDR2 FQNEAQ (reference sequence). The CDR3 DNA reads as TGTGCCAGCAGCCCTCCCATGGCAGGACTAATGAACACTGAAGCTTTCCTT. Amino acids: CASSPPMAGLMNTEAFL.

This clone came up once. The chain joins TRBV9 to TRBJ2-3; 8 bases line up with TRBD1. Germline loops: CDR1 SGDLS, CDR2 YYNGEE. The CDR3 is 17 amino acids. The trim removed 5 bases at V and 3 bases at J, leaving 14 bases unmatched. The CDR3 region is CASSDLSGGDWTDTQYF. CDR3 nucleotides: TGTGCCAGCAGTGATTTGTCAGGGGGCGATTGGACAGATACGCAGTATTTT.

The chain links TRBV9 to TRBJ2-1; 10 nucleotides agree with TRBD2. The CDR3 spans 16 residues. Germline CDR1 is SGDLS and CDR2 is YYNGEE. V was clipped by 0 bases and J by 8 bases; unmatched bases: 8. Here the CDR3 reads CASSVGLAGARDEQFF. The CDR3 DNA sequence: TGTGCCAGCAGCGTAGGTCTAGCGGGGGCTAGGGATGAGCAGTTCTTC.

The chain couples TRBV19 to TRBJ1-5, with unresolved D. Trimming cost V 3 bases and J 4 bases, with 13 bases left between them. The CDR3 spans 15 residues. Germline loops: CDR1 LNHDA, CDR2 SQIVND (reference sequence). The DNA of the CDR3 is TGTGCCAGTAGTATGGCGGGCGGGGTTAATCAGCCCCAGCATTTT. Translation: CASSMAGGVNQPQHF. Full variable domain (remainder filled in from reference TRBV19 and TRBJ1-5): DGGITQSPKYLFRKEGQNVTLSCEQNLNHDAMYWYRQDPGQGLRLIYYSQIVNDFQKGDIAEGYSVSREKKESFPLTVTSAQKNPTAFYLCASSMAGGVNQPQHFGDGTRLSIL.

Notes on this clone: The sample contains more than one DNA sequence encoding this CDR3. This chain links TRBV6-5 with TRBJ1-2, with 8 nucleotides matching TRBD1. Germline V gene lookup returns CDR1 MNHEY and CDR2 SVGAGI. The V and J ends lost 8 bases and 3 bases, in that order; junction bases with no gene match: 8. This CDR3 has 14 residues. For the CDR3, the DNA is TGTGCCAGCTCTCGGACAGGGAGCCACTATGGCTACACCTTC. This sequence encodes CASSRTGSHYGYTF.